This TCR beta chain was identified during a study of long-term antiretroviral therapy in people with HIV. Germline values: CDR1 DFQATT, CDR2 SNEGSKA (reference sequence). The CDR3 contains 10 residues. V lost 3 bases to trimming and J lost 5 bases, with 4 bases between them. Assay version v3.0 of immunoSEQ was used, and it was run at survey level. Here immunoSEQ multiplex PCR was the method, and the copy in TCRdb shows in-frame clones only, minus some. Seen here are some 16,000 clones, approximately 91% observed once, and the top ten hold 10% to 15%. This receptor was taken from a woman aged 35 to 49 with HIV. The chain uses TRBV20-1 and TRBJ2-5; D unclear. Here the sequenced sample was unsorted PBMCs, taken 0.6 years after starting antiretroviral therapy. CDR3 bases: TGCAGTGCTAGCTCCGAGACCCAGTACTTC. Translated: CSASSETQYF.